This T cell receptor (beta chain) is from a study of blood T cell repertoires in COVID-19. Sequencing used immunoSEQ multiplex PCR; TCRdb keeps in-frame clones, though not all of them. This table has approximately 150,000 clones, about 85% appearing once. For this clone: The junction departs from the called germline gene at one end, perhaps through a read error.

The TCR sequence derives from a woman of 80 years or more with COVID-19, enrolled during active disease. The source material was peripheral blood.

This chain's CDR3 is CATSRGGTATNYGYTF. The CDR3 DNA reads TGTGCCACCAGTAGAGGGGGGACAGCCACTAACTATGGCTACACCTTC. V and J are TRBV15 and TRBJ1-2; 7 bases match TRBD1. Germline CDR1 and CDR2: LNHNV and YYDKDF (reference sequence). The CDR3 spans 16 residues.